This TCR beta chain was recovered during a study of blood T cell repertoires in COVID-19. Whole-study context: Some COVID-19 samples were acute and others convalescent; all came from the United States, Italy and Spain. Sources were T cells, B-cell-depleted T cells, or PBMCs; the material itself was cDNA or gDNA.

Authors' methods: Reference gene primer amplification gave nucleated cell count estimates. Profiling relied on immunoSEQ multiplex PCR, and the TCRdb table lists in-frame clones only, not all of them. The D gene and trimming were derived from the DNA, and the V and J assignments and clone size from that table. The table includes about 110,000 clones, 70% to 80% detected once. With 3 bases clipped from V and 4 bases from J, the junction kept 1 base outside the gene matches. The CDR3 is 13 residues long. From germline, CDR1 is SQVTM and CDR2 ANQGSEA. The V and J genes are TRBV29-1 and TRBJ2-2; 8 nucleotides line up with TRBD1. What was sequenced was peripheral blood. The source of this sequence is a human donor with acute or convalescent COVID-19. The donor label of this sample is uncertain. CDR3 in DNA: TGCAGCGTTGACAGGGGGCGCACCGGGGAGCTGTTTTTT. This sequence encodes CSVDRGRTGELFF.